Below are 14 T cell receptor beta chains sequenced from a single sample in a study of identical twins (dated by TCRdb to the mid-2010s). The method behind the library was 5' RACE. Sequenced on an Illumina HiSeq 2000. Using fastp trimming at Q25 and MiXCR clonotype assembly, TCRdb reanalyzed the public sequencing data and kept in-frame beta chains. Rows are unified per CDR3 protein, each entry keeping the most common DNA and genes. This sample gives some 260,000 distinct CDR3 sequences in total; over 12% of them show up just once. 8.8% of the sample is taken by the ten largest. Specimen: memory (CD45RO+) T cells sorted from blood. What the cell subset or site label conveys for this sample: CD45RO+ enriched T cells. The receptors come from a woman aged 18-30 years in good health.

This clonotype was found a few times. This chain uses TRBV18 with TRBJ2-1, with TRBD1 identical over 9 bases. The trim removed 3 bases at V and 5 bases at J, leaving 5 bases unmatched. The CDR3 totals 15 residues. Germline lookup yields CDR1 KGHSH and CDR2 LQKENI. CDR3 sequence: CASSPGQGWDNEQFF. The CDR3 DNA sequence: TGTGCCAGCTCACCCGGACAGGGGTGGGACAATGAGCAGTTCTTC.

The genes are TRBV7-9 and TRBJ2-7, with a weak D call TRBD1 (6 bases). Trimming took off 4 bases at V and 2 bases at J, with 12 bases between the two ends. This CDR3 contains 14 residues. The V gene's germline CDR1 is SEHNR and CDR2 FQNEAQ (reference sequence). CDR3 residues: CASSSYRVAYEQYF. The CDR3 DNA reads as TGTGCCAGCAGCTCGTACAGGGTCGCCTACGAGCAGTACTTC.

This clonotype came up many times. V gene TRBV5-1 combines with J gene TRBJ1-5; D possibly corresponds to TRBD1 (6 bases). Trimming took 5 bases from V and 5 from J, leaving 14 bases between them. Germline V lookup: CDR1 SGHRS, CDR2 YFSETQ. The CDR3 spans 14 residues. CDR3 DNA sequence: TGCGCCAGCAGAGACGGGGCAGGGGATCAGCCCCAGCATTTT. It is translated as CASRDGAGDQPQHF.

J is TRBJ2-1 and V is TRBV20-1, with 9 positions matching TRBD2. This CDR3 spans 16 amino acids. The germline V gene encodes CDR1 DFQATT and CDR2 SNEGSKA (reference sequence). The V segment lost 3 bases and the J segment 8 bases; nucleotides outside the gene matches: 14. CDR3 sequence: CSASPSGGMGLDEQFF. CDR3 nucleotides: TGCAGTGCTAGTCCCAGCGGGGGGATGGGGCTGGATGAGCAGTTCTTC.

The gene calls are TRBV10-3 and TRBJ2-2; tentatively, D is TRBD1 (5 bases). Germline V gives CDR1 ENHRY, CDR2 SYGVKD. There are 13 residues in the CDR3. V gave up 6 bases and J gave up 8 bases, with 13 bases separating them. The CDR3 region has the DNA TGTGCCATCAGCCAGGGTAGTGAAGGGGAGCTGTTTTTT. Residues: CAISQGSEGELFF.

This clonotype was counted only a few times. The chain uses TRBV20-1 and TRBJ2-3; D call uncertain. CDR3 length equals 15 residues. Trimming pared 3 bases from V and 4 bases from J, leaving 17 bases between. Germline-derived CDR1 and CDR2 are DFQATT and SNEGSKA (reference sequence). This chain's CDR3 is CSARVFQNPSDTQYF. CDR3 bases: TGCAGTGCTAGGGTGTTCCAGAACCCCTCAGATACGCAGTATTTT.

This clonotype was counted ten times or more. The DNA for the CDR3 is TGCAGTGCTAGCGACCCTGCTGGCTACACCTTC. Its protein product is CSASDPAGYTF. This sequence joins TRBV20-1 and TRBJ1-2; D is undetermined. Between the trimmed V and J ends, which lost 3 bases and 7 bases, there was a span of 9 bases. Germline CDR1 is DFQATT and CDR2 is SNEGSKA (reference sequence). The CDR3 runs 11 residues.

This clonotype has ten or more counts. The chain has TRBV20-1 and TRBJ1-1; 9 nucleotides agree with TRBD1. Trimming at V came to 6 bases and at J to 8 bases, leaving 7 bases not matched to a gene. The germline V gene encodes CDR1 DFQATT and CDR2 SNEGSKA (reference sequence). The CDR3 is 12 residues long. CDR3 region: CSAQPGQGEAFF. Written as DNA, the CDR3 is TGCAGTGCCCAACCTGGACAGGGGGAAGCTTTCTTT.

This sequence joins TRBV11-2 and TRBJ1-6, with 8 bases matching TRBD1. The germline CDR1 and CDR2 sequences are SGHAT and FQNNGV. Unmatched junction bases numbered 5, after V lost 4 bases and J lost 9 bases. This CDR3 region has 14 residues. CDR3 nucleotides: TGTGCCAGCAGCTGGATGGACAGGGCTTCACCCCTCCACTTT. Translated, it gives CASSWMDRASPLHF.

J is TRBJ2-7 and V is TRBV12-3 or TRBV12-4, with 8 bases fitting TRBD1. Unmatched junction bases numbered 7, after V lost 5 bases and J lost 1 base. This CDR3 comprises 15 residues. The CDR3 sequence: CASSVTGGGSYEQYF. The CDR3 DNA follows: TGTGCCAGCAGTGTCACAGGGGGTGGGTCCTACGAGCAGTACTTC.

This clonotype occurred a few times. The V call is TRBV12-3 or TRBV12-4, the J call TRBJ2-3, with TRBD2 as a possible D gene (6 bases). The CDR3 sequence is 15 residues long. V lost 6 bases, J lost 1 base, and 14 bases lay in between. Here the CDR3 DNA reads TGTGCCAGCAGCTTTCGGCGGGGACGCACAGATACGCAGTATTTT. This translates into CASSFRRGRTDTQYF.

This clonotype was seen a few times. This sequence joins TRBV12-3 or TRBV12-4 and TRBJ2-1; 9 bases agree with TRBD1. CDR3 length: 20 residues. Trimming at V came to 3 bases and at J to 5 bases, leaving 20 bases not matched to a gene. The CDR3 sequence: CASSFQFIALNRGRNNEQFF. The CDR3 DNA reads TGTGCCAGCAGTTTTCAATTTATCGCGCTTAACAGGGGGCGAAACAATGAGCAGTTCTTC.

There are many counts of this clonotype. This chain joins TRBV5-1 and TRBJ2-5; D might be TRBD1 or TRBD2, each matching 6 bases. From germline, CDR1 is SGHRS and CDR2 YFSETQ. The CDR3 loop spans 14 amino acids. Between the trimmed V and J ends, which lost 4 bases and 4 bases, there was a span of 14 bases. This CDR3 reads CASSAQGGGETQYF. CDR3 nucleotide sequence: TGCGCCAGCAGCGCCCAAGGGGGAGGAGAGACCCAGTACTTC.

The chain uses TRBV5-4 and TRBJ2-7, with D unresolved. In germline, CDR1 is SGHNT, CDR2 YYREEE (reference sequence). CDR3 length: 14 amino acids. Trimming removed 0 bases from V and 0 bases from J, with 7 bases in between. CDR3 nucleotide sequence: TGTGCCAGCAGCTTGGTACCGACCTCCTACGAGCAGTACTTC. Translation: CASSLVPTSYEQYF.